This T cell receptor beta chain appears in the sequencing data of a study of T cell changes during pregnancy in multiple sclerosis. Measured with immunoSEQ multiplex PCR; TCRdb has only the in-frame clones, and not every one. This table has about 75,000 clones, around 90% appearing once. V lost 3 bases, J lost 3 bases, and 14 bases lay in between. There are 15 residues in the CDR3. The V gene's germline CDR1 is MDHEN and CDR2 SYDVKM. The chain is built from TRBV28 and TRBJ1-1; tentative D call: TRBD1 (6 bases). The sequence derives from a female donor in good health, enrolled as a control in a pregnancy study. Sequenced material: peripheral blood, taken in the first trimester of pregnancy. For the CDR3, the DNA is TGTGCCAGCAGTTTGGGGACAAGCAGGTACACTGAAGCTTTCTTT. Protein product: CASSLGTSRYTEAFF.